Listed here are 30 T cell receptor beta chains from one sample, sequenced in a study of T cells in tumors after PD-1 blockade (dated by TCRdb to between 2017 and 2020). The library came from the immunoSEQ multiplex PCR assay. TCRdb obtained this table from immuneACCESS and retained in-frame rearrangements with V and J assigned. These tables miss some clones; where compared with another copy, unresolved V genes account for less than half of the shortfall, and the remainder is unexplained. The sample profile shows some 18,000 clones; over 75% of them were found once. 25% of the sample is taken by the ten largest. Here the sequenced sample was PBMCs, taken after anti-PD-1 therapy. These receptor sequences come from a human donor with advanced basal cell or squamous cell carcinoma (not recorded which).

The CDR3 here is CASSKDGGRDEQYF. The CDR3 nucleotides read TGTGCCAGCAGTAAGGACGGGGGGCGGGACGAGCAGTACTTC. The V gene is TRBV6-5, the J gene TRBJ2-7, with D possibly TRBD2 on 7 matching bases. CDR3 length: 14 amino acids. Germline CDR1 and CDR2: MNHEY and SVGAGI. Trimming left V 5 bases short and J 5 bases short, with 16 bases between.

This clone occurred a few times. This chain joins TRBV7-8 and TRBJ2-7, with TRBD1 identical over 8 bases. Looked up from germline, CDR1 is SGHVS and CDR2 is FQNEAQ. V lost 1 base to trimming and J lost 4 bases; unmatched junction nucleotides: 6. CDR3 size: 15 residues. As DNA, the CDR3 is TGTGCCAGCAGCTTAGGCCCGGGACAGGCGTACGAGCAGTACTTC. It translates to CASSLGPGQAYEQYF.

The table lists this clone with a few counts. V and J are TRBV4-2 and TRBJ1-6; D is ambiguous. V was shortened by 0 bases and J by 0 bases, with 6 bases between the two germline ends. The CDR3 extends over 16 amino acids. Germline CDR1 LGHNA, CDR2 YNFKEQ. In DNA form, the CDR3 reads TGTGCCAGCAGCCAAGAGGGGTACTCCTATAATTCACCCCTCCACTTT. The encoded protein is CASSQEGYSYNSPLHF.

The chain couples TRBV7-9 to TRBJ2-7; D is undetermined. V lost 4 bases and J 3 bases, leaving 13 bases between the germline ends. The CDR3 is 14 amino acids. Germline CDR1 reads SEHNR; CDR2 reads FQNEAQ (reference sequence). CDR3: CASSSSATLYEQYF. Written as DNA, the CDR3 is TGTGCCAGCAGCTCATCGGCCACCCTCTACGAGCAGTACTTC.

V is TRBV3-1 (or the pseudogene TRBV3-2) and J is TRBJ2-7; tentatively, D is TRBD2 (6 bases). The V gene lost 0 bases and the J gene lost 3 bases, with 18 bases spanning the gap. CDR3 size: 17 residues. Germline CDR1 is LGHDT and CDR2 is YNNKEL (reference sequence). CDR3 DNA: TGTGCCAGCAGCCAAGATGAGTTCCCGGGAGAGGGCTACGAGCAGTACTTC. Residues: CASSQDEFPGEGYEQYF.

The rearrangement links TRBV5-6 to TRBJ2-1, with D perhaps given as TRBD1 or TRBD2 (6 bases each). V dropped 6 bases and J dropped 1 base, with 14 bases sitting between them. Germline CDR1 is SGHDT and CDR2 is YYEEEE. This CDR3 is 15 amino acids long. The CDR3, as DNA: TGTGCCAGCATCAGAGGGGGAGGTTCCTACAATGAGCAGTTCTTC. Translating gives CASIRGGGSYNEQFF.

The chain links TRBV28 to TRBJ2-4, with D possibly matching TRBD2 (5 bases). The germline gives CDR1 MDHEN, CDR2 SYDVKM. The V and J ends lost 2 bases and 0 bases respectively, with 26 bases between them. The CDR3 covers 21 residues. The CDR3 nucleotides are TGTGCCAGCAGTTTACGGGCGGGCAGACAACTCTACAATCTAGCCAAAAACATTCAGTACTTC. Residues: CASSLRAGRQLYNLAKNIQYF.

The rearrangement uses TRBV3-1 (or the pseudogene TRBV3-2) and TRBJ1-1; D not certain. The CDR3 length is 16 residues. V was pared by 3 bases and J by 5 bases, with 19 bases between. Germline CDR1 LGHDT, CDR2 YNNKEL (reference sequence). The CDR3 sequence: CASSQERAGLGTEAFF. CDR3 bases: TGTGCCAGCAGCCAGGAGAGGGCCGGGCTAGGGACTGAAGCTTTCTTT.

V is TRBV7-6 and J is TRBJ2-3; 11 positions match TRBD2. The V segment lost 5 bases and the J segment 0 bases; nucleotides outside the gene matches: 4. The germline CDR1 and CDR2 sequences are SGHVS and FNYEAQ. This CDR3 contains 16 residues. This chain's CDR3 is CASSPLAGESTDTQYF. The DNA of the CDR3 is TGTGCCAGCAGCCCACTAGCGGGAGAAAGCACAGATACGCAGTATTTT. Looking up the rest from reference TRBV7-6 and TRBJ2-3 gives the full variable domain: GAGVSQSPRYKVTKRGQDVALRCDPISGHVSLYWYRQALGQGPEFLTYFNYEAQQDKSGLPNDRFSAERPEGSISTLTIQRTEQRDSAMYRCASSPLAGESTDTQYFGPGTRLTVL.

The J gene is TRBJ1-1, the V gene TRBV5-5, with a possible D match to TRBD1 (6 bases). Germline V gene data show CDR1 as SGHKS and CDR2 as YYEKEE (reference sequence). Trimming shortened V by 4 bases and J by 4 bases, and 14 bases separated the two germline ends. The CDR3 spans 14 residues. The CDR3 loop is CASSPMQGLTEAFF. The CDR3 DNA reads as TGTGCCAGCAGCCCAATGCAGGGGCTCACTGAAGCTTTCTTT.

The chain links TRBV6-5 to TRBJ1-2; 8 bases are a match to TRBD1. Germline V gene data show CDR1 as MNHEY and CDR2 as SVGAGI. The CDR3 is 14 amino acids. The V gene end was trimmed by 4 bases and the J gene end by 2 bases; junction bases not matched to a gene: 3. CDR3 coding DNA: TGTGCCAGCAGTTCCAGGACAGGGAACTATGGCTACACCTTC. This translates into CASSSRTGNYGYTF.

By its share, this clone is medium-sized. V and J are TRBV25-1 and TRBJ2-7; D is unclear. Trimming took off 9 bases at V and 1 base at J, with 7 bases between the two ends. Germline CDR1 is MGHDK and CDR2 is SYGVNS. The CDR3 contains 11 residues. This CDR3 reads CASGSSYEQYF. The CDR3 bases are TGTGCCAGTGGTTCGTCCTACGAGCAGTACTTC.

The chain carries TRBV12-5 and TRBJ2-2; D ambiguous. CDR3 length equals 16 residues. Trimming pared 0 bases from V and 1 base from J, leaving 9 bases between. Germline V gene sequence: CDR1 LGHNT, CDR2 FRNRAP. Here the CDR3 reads CASGLVLPGNTGELFF. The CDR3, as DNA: TGTGCTAGTGGTTTGGTATTACCCGGGAACACCGGGGAGCTGTTTTTT.

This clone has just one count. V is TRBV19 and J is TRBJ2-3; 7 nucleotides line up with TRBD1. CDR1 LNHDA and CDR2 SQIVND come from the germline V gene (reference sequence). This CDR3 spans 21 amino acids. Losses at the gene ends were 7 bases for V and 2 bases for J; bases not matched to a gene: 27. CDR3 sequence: CASIQIFLLGRGQRYTDTQYF. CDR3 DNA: TGTGCCAGTATCCAAATTTTCCTCCTGGGCAGGGGACAGAGATACACAGATACGCAGTATTTT.

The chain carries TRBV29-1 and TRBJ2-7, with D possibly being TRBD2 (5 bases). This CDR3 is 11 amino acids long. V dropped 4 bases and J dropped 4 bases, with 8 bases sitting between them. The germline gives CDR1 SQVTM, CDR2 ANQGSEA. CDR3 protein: CSVVIAYEQYF. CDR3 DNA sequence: TGCAGCGTTGTGATAGCGTACGAGCAGTACTTC.

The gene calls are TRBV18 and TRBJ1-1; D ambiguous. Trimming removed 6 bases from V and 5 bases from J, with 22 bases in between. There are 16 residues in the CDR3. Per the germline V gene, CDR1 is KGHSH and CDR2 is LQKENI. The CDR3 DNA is TGTGCCAGCTCGCTCATTCAGGACCCCAGAGGGACTGAAGCTTTCTTT. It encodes CASSLIQDPRGTEAFF.

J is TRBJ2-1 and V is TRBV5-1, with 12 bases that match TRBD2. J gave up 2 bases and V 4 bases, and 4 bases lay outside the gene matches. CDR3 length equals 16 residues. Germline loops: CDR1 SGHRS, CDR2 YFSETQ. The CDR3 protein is CASSPRTSGTYNEQFF. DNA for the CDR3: TGCGCCAGCAGCCCGCGGACTAGCGGGACCTACAATGAGCAGTTCTTC.

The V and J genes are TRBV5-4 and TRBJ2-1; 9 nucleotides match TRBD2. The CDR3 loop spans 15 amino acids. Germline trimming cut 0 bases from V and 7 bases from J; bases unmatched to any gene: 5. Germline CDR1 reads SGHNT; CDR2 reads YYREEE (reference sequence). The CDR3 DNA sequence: TGTGCCAGCAGCTTGGGGCGGGAGGGTTTTAATGAGCAGTTCTTC. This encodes CASSLGREGFNEQFF.

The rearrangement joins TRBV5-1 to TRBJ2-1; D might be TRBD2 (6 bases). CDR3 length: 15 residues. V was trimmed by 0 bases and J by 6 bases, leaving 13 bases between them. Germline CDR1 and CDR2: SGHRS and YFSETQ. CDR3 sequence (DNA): TGCGCCAGCAGCTTGGTTGGGACTGCCTTCAATGAGCAGTTCTTC. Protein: CASSLVGTAFNEQFF.

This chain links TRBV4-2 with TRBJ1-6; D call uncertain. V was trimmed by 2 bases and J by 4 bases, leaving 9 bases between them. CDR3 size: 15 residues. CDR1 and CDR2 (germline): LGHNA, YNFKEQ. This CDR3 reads CASSQYDIYNSPLHF. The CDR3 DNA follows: TGTGCCAGCAGCCAATACGACATTTATAATTCACCCCTCCACTTT.

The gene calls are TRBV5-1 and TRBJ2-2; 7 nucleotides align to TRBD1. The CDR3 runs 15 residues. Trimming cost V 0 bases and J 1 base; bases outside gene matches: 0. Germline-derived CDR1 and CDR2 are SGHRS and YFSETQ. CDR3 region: CASSLGQGNTGELFF. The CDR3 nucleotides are TGCGCCAGCAGCTTGGGACAGGGGAACACCGGGGAGCTGTTTTTT. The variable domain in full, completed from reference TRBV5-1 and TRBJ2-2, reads KAGVTQTPRYLIKTRGQQVTLSCSPISGHRSVSWYQQTPGQGLQFLFEYFSETQRNKGNFPGRFSGRQFSNSRSEMNVSTLELGDSALYLCASSLGQGNTGELFFGEGSRLTVL.

The CDR3 spells CASNNRLRQPQHF. The CDR3 DNA reads as TGTGCCAGCAATAACAGGCTTCGGCAGCCCCAGCATTTT. The V call is TRBV11-3, the J call TRBJ1-5; a possible D gene is TRBD1 (5 bases). Trimming removed 7 bases from V and 7 bases from J, with 14 bases in between. The CDR3 runs 13 residues. The germline gives CDR1 SGHNT, CDR2 YENEEA.

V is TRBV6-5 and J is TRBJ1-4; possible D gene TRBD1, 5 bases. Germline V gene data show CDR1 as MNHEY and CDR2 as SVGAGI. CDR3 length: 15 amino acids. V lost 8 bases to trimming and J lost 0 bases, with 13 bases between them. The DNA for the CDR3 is TGTGCCAGCGTTTTGGGGGGTGCAACTAATGAAAAACTGTTTTTT. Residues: CASVLGGATNEKLFF.

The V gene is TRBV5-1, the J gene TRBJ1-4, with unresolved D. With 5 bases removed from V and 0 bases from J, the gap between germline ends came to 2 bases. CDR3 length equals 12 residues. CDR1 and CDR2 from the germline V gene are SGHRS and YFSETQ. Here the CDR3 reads CASSTTNEKLFF. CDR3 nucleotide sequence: TGCGCCAGCAGTACAACTAATGAAAAACTGTTTTTT. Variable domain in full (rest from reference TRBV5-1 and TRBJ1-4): KAGVTQTPRYLIKTRGQQVTLSCSPISGHRSVSWYQQTPGQGLQFLFEYFSETQRNKGNFPGRFSGRQFSNSRSEMNVSTLELGDSALYLCASSTTNEKLFFGSGTQLSVL.

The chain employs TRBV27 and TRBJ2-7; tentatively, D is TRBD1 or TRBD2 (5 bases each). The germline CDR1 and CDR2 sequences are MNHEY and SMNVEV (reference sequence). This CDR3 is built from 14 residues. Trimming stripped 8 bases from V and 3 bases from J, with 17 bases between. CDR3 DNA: TGTGCCAGCGGGACCCGACAGAGATACTACGAGCAGTACTTC. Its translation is CASGTRQRYYEQYF.

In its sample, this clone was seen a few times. The DNA of the CDR3 is TGTGCCAGCAGTGAAGGTCTTACAGGACAGGGGGCATTTTACGAGCAGTACTTC. Residues: CASSEGLTGQGAFYEQYF. This chain uses TRBV6-1 with TRBJ2-7, with 11 bases that match TRBD1. Germline CDR1 is MNHNS and CDR2 is SASEGT. The V gene end was trimmed by 1 base and the J gene end by 4 bases; junction bases not matched to a gene: 12. This CDR3 is 18 amino acids long.

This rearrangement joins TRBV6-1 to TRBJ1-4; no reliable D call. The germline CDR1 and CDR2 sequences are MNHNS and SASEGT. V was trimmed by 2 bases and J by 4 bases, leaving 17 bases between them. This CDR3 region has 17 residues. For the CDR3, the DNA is TGTGCCAGCAGTGAAAGGGCGAGGTCAGAATATAATGAAAAACTGTTTTTT. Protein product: CASSERARSEYNEKLFF.

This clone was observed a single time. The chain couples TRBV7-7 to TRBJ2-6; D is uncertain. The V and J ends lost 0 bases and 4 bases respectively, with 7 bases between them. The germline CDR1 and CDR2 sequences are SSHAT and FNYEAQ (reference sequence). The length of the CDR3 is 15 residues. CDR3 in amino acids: CASSLALGGANVLTF. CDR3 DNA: TGTGCCAGCAGCTTAGCCCTGGGGGGGGCCAACGTCCTGACTTTC.

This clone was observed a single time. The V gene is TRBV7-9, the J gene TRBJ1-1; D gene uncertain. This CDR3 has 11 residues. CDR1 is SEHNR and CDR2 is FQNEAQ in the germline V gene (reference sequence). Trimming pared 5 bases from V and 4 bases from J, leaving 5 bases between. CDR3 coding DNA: TGTGCCAGCAGCCCCCCCACTGAAGCTTTCTTT. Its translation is CASSPPTEAFF.

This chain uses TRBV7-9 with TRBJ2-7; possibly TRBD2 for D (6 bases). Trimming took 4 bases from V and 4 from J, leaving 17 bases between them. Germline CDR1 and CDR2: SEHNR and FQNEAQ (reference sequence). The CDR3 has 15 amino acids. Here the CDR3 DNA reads TGTGCCAGCAGCTCTAATACGGGAGCCCCTTACGAGCAGTACTTC. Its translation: CASSSNTGAPYEQYF.